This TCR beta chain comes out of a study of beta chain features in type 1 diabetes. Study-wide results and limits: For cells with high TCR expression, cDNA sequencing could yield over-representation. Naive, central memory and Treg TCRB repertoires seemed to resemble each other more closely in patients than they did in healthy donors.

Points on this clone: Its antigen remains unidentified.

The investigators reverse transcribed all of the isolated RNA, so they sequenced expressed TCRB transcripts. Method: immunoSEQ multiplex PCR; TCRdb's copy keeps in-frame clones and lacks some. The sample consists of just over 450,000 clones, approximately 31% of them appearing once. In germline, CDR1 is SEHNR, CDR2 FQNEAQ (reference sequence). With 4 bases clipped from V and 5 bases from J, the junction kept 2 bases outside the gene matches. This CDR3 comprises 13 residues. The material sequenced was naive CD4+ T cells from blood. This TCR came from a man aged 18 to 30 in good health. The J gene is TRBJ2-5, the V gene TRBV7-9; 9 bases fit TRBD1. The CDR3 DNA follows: TGTGCCAGCAGCTGGACAGGGGTGGAGACCCAGTACTTC. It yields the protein CASSWTGVETQYF.